This TCR beta chain appears in the sequencing data of a study of T cell responses to AZD1222 COVID-19 vaccine. Some clones are missing from TCRdb's copy, which holds only in-frame ones; the method was immunoSEQ multiplex PCR. The sample consists of tens of thousands of clones, about nine tenths of them appearing once. V shed 6 bases and J shed 4 bases, with 12 bases lying between them. This CDR3 has 13 residues. The sequence came from an adult in good health. V is TRBV12-3 or TRBV12-4 and J is TRBJ2-5; weak D call: TRBD2 (6 bases). Source: peripheral blood, taken on day 0 of AZD1222 vaccination. The CDR3 loop reads CASSRDGRETQYF. DNA of the CDR3: TGTGCCAGCAGCCGCGACGGGAGAGAGACCCAGTACTTC.